This T cell receptor (beta chain) is drawn from a study of molecular identifiers for immune sequencing clone quantification (dated by TCRdb to 2016 to 2018). Broadly, across the study: In a replicate experiment, RNA from approximately 22,000 or 94,000 naive CD8 T cells was split into five aliquots, four of which were sequenced. CD8 T cells were used in a methods study to benchmark molecular-identifier clustering-based TCR repertoire sequencing (MIDCIRS) and TCR RNA copy counting.

Libraries of naive CD8 T cells were built from approximately 20,000 to 1,000,000 sorted cells, with 10%, 30% or 50% of the purified RNA used. Naive CD8 T cells were FACS-sorted as CD8+CD4-CCR7+CD45RA+ on a BD FACSAria II into RLT Plus buffer. To test detection sensitivity, Jurkat RNA equal to 10 or so TCR copies was added to samples of 20,000-1,000,000 naive CD8 T cells. Enrichment of CD8 T cells was performed with RosetteSep CD8+ T Cell Enrichment Cocktail and Ficoll-Paque, after which ACK red cell lysis was carried out. About this clonotype: The antigen it binds to is not known. One junction end does not reproduce the germline sequence, and a read error may be involved.

Overall study results and their limits: Highly expanded clone sizes could be underestimated because identical TCR molecules may share a barcode. Without barcode sub-clustering, chimeric consensus sequences inflated TCR diversity; chimeras reached as high as 47%. Spiked-in Jurkat TCR RNA equivalent to a single cell was reported to be detectable even among some 910,000 naive CD8 T cells. Modeling indicated about 3 TCR RNA copies recovered per cell, compared with around 11 by digital PCR, which implies a capture efficiency of approximately 31%. Spiked-in Jurkat TCR RNA (roughly 10 copies' worth), which is not part of the donor repertoire, was contained in the naive libraries. In CMV-specific effector cells, clones with more than 20 RNA copies contained over 98% of molecules, whereas in naive cells such clones contained under 1% of molecules.

The germline V gene provides CDR1 SGHVS and CDR2 FQNEAQ. Taken from cysteine to phenylalanine, the CDR3 has 13 residues. Only the CDR3 portion is preserved as DNA: 39 bases, with reading frame beginning at the first base. The library was made by PCR. Sequencing instrument: Illumina HiSeq 4000. Bulk TCR libraries were generated as previously described, with the TCR primers listed in Table S5 used. The Qiagen AllPrep DNA/RNA kit was used to purify total RNA. Before analysis, reads from multiple sequencing runs of the same library were pooled. The paper's data handling went like this. Only reads with exact TCR constant sequence were kept, trimmed to 150 nt, and grouped by their 12-nt molecular barcodes. Within each barcode group, reads were sub-clustered at a 15% Levenshtein threshold, and quality-weighted consensus sequences were built per RNA molecule. Non-functional sequences were discarded, and so were lower-count sequences lying one edit away from another sequence. Based on a fit of two negative binomial distributions, barcode sub-clusters having less than 20% of the maximum read count were discarded. Using fastp at Q25 and MiXCR, TCRdb reprocessed the public reads and kept productive beta chains. Entries are consolidated by CDR3 protein sequence, retaining the most common genes and DNA. The V and J calls come from TCRdb's annotation, not from the publication. The sample has 60,000 to 70,000 distinct CDR3 sequences on record, around a sixth of them singletons. Approximately 1.4% of the sample lies in the top ten.

The clonotype comes from a human donor in good health. Some libraries in this study had Jurkat cell RNA spiked in. The chain is encoded by TRBV7-8 joined to TRBJ1-1; the D gene is unclear. Source material: naive CD8+ T cells from blood, with Jurkat cell RNA spiked in. The label giving this sample's cell subset or site can be read as: FACS-sorted CD8+CD4-CCR7+CD45RA+ naive T cells. The nucleotides are TGTGCCAGCAGCATACTCATGAACACTGAAGCTTCCTTT. It encodes CASSILMNTEASF.